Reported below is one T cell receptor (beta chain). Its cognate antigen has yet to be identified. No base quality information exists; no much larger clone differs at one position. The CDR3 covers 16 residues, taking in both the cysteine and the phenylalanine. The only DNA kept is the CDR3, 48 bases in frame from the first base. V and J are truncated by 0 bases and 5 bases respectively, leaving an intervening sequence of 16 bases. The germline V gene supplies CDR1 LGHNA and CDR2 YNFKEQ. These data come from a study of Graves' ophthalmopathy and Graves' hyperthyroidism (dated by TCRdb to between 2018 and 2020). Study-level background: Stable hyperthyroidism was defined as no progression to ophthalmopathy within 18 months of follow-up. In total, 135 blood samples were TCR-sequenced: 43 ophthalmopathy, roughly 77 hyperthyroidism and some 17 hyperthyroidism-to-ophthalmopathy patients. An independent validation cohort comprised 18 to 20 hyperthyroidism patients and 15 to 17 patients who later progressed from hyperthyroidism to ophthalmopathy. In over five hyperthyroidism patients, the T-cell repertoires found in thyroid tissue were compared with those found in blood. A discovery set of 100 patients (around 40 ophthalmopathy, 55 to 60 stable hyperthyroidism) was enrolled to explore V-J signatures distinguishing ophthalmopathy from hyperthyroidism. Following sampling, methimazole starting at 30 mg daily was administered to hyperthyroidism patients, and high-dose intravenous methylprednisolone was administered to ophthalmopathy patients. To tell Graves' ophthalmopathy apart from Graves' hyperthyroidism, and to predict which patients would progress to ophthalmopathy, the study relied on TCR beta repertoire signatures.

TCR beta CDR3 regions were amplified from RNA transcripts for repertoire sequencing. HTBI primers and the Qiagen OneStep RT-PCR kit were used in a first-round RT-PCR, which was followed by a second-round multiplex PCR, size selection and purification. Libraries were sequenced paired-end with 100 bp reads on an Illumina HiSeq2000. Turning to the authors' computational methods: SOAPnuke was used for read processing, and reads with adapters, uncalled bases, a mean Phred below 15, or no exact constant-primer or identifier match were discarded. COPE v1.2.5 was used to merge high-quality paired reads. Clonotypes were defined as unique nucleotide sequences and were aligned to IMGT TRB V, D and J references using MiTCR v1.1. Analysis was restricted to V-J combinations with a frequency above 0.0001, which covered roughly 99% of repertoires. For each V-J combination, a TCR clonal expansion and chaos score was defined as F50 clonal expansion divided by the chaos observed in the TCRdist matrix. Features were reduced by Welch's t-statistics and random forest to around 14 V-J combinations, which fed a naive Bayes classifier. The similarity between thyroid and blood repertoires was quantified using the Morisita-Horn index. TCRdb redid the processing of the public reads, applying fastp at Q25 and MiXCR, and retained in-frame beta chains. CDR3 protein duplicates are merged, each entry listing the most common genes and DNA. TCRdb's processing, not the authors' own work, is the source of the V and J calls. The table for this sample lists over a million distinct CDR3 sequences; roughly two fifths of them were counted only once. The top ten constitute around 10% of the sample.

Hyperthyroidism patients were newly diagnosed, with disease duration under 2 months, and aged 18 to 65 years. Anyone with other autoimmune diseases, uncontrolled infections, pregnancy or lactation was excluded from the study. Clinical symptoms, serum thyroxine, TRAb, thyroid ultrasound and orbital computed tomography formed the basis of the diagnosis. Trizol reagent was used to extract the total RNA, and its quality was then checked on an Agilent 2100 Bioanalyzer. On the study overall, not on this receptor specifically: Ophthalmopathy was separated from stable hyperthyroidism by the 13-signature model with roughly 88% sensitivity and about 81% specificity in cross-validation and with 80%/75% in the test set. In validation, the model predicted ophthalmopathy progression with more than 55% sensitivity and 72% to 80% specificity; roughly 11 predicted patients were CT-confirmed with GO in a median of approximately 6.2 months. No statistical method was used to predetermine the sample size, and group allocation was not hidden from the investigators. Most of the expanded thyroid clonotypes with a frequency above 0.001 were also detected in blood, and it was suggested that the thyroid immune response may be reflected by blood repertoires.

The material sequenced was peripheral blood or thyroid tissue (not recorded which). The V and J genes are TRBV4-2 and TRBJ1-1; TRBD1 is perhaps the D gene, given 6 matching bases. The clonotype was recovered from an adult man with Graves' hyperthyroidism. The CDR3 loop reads CASSQDPGARLTEAFF. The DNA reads TGTGCCAGCAGCCAAGACCCGGGGGCTCGTCTTACTGAAGCTTTCTTT.